Presented here are 8 T cell receptor beta chains from one specimen sequenced in a study of blood T cell repertoires in COVID-19. Sequencing used immunoSEQ multiplex PCR; TCRdb keeps in-frame clones, though not all of them. The sample lists tens of thousands of clones; nearly 90% were seen once. Sequencing used peripheral blood. The receptors were sampled from a man aged 60 to 69 with acute or convalescent COVID-19.

The gene calls are TRBV27 and TRBJ1-1; a weak D match, TRBD1 (6 bases). Germline V CDR1 and CDR2: MNHEY, SMNVEV (reference sequence). The V and J ends lost 7 bases and 3 bases respectively, with 18 bases between them. The CDR3 spans 15 residues. In DNA form, the CDR3 reads TGTGCCAGCACTTCACAACGGGGGGCCTACACTGAAGCTTTCTTT. Its translation is CASTSQRGAYTEAFF.

The CDR3 sequence is CATSRAGGVGYGYTF. In nucleotides, the CDR3 is TGTGCCACCAGCAGAGCAGGGGGCGTAGGTTATGGCTACACCTTC. The chain joins TRBV15 to TRBJ1-2, with TRBD1 matching over 8 bases. The CDR3 is 15 amino acids. Germline V gene lookup returns CDR1 LNHNV and CDR2 YYDKDF (reference sequence). The V segment lost 1 base and the J segment 5 bases; nucleotides outside the gene matches: 6.

The chain recombines TRBV25-1 with TRBJ1-4, with a tentative D call TRBD1 (6 bases). Germline V gene lookup returns CDR1 MGHDK and CDR2 SYGVNS. The CDR3 is 15 residues long. Trimming took 5 bases from V and 6 from J, leaving 16 bases between them. CDR3 loop: CASSREWAGDEKLFF. The CDR3 DNA is TGTGCCAGCAGTAGGGAATGGGCAGGGGATGAAAAACTGTTTTTT.

CDR3 sequence (DNA): TGTGCCAGCAGCTTCATGGGGGCCGCCCCGAACACTGAAGCTTTCTTT. It yields the protein CASSFMGAAPNTEAFF. J is TRBJ1-1 and V is TRBV7-9, with D perhaps TRBD1 (6 bases). V was clipped by 3 bases and J by 1 base, with 15 bases between them. The CDR3 covers 16 residues. Germline V gives CDR1 SEHNR, CDR2 FQNEAQ (reference sequence).

The chain uses TRBV15 and TRBJ1-5; D gene uncertain. Between the trimmed V and J ends, which lost 1 base and 0 bases, there was a span of 19 bases. Germline V gene data show CDR1 as LNHNV and CDR2 as YYDKDF (reference sequence). This CDR3 has 19 amino acids. DNA of the CDR3: TGTGCCACCAGCAGAGTTCCCAGGAACCTTATCGTTAGCAATCAGCCCCAGCATTTT. This encodes CATSRVPRNLIVSNQPQHF.

This clone is a singleton in its sample. The chain carries TRBV3-1 (or the pseudogene TRBV3-2) and TRBJ2-3, with D unclear. This CDR3 is 15 amino acids long. V lost 3 bases and J lost 3, with 13 bases in between. The germline V gene encodes CDR1 LGHDT and CDR2 YNNKEL (reference sequence). In nucleotides, the CDR3 is TGTGCCAGCAGCCAGAACCTAGTTCGTACAGATACGCAGTATTTT. Its translation: CASSQNLVRTDTQYF.

The chain recombines TRBV19 with TRBJ1-5; TRBD1 is a possible D gene (5 bases). V was cut by 8 bases and J by 5 bases, with 10 bases left in between. The germline V gene encodes CDR1 LNHDA and CDR2 SQIVND (reference sequence). This CDR3 comprises 12 residues. CDR3 sequence: CASRGSYQPQHF. DNA for the CDR3: TGTGCCAGTCGGGGGAGCTATCAGCCCCAGCATTTT.

The chain joins TRBV12-3 or TRBV12-4 to TRBJ1-5, with D perhaps matching TRBD1 (6 bases). V was trimmed by 6 bases and J by 6 bases, leaving 12 bases between them. The CDR3 is 13 amino acids. CDR3 nucleotides: TGTGCCAGCAGAAAAACAGGGAGTCAGCCCCAGCATTTT. Its protein product is CASRKTGSQPQHF.